The clone carrying this T cell receptor beta chain was picked up many times. Its antigen is not known. Isolated RNA was reverse transcribed in full, so expressed TCRB transcripts were sequenced. TCRdb's table, derived via immunoSEQ multiplex PCR, lists solely in-frame clones and lacks some. Of some 160,000 clones in the sample, around 9% were seen once. This entry belongs to a study of beta chain features in type 1 diabetes. Notes on the study in general: Among patients with Type 1 diabetes, TCRB CDR3s were moderately but significantly shorter in every one of the four CD4+ subsets.

The V and J ends lost 3 bases and 7 bases respectively, with 12 bases between them. The CDR3 totals 12 residues. Germline assignment: CDR1 GTSNPN and CDR2 SVGIG (reference sequence). The specimen sequenced was central memory CD4+ T cells from blood. The chain recombines TRBV30 with TRBJ1-2; weak D call: TRBD1 (6 bases). The clonotype comes from a woman aged 25 to 39 with type 1 diabetes. In DNA, the CDR3 is TGTGCCTGGAGCCCCGGACAGCTTGGCTACACCTTC. It translates to CAWSPGQLGYTF.